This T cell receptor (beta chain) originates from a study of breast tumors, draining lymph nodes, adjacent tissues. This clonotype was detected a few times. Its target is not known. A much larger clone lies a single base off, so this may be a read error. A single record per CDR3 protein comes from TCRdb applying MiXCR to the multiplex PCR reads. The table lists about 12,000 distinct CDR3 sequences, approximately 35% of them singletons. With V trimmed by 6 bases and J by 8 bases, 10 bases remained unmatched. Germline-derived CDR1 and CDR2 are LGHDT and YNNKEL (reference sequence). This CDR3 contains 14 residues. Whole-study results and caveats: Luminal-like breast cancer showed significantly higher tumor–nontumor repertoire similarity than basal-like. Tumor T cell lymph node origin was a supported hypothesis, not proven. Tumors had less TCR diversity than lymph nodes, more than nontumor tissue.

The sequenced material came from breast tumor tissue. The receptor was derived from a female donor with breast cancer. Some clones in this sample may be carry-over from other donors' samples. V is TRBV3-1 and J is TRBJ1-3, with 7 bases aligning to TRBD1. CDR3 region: CASRGTDRGDTIYF. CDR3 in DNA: TGTGCCAGCAGAGGGACAGACCGAGGAGACACCATATATTTT.